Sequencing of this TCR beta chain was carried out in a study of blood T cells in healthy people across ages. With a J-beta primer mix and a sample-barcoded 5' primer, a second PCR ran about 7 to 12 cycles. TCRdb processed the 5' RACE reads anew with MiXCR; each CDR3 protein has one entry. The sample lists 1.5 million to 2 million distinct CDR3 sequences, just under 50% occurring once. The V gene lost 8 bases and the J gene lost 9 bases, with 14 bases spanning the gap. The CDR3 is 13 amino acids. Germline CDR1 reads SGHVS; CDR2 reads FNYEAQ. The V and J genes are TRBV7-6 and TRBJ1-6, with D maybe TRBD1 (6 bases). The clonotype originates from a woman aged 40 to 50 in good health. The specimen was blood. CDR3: CASPYRETSPLHF. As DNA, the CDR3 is TGTGCCAGCCCCTACAGGGAGACTTCACCCCTCCACTTT.